This is a list of T cell receptor beta chains from one sample in a study of beta chain features in type 1 diabetes. Profiled with immunoSEQ multiplex PCR; TCRdb holds only in-frame clones, not every one. The sample includes just over 150,000 clones, around 10% of them seen just once. Material for sequencing was central memory CD4+ T cells from blood. Receptors originate from a man aged 18 to 30 in good health. Both conserved end residues are part of each CDR3. D genes are given only for firm matches. Clone size is given for some rows only: seen once, a few or many times, or a class if the clone is expanded.

>TRBV14|TRBJ1-3|.|few
CASSPLSRRQGNTIYF
TGTGCCAGCAGCCCGCTTTCCCGACGCCAGGGAAACACCATATATTTT
>TRBV5-4|TRBJ1-4|.|few
CASSLPGGNEKLFF
TGTGCCAGCAGTCTTCCCGGGGGTAATGAAAAACTGTTTTTT
>TRBV15|TRBJ1-5|.|few
CATSWRNGQPQHF
TGTGCCACCAGCTGGCGGAATGGTCAGCCCCAGCATTTT
>TRBV9|TRBJ1-2|.|.
CASSAFPRDGANYGYTF
TGTGCCAGCAGCGCATTTCCACGGGACGGAGCTAACTATGGCTACACCTTC
>TRBV18|TRBJ2-1|.|few
CASSPGGNEQFF
TGTGCCAGCTCACCAGGGGGCAATGAGCAGTTCTTC
>TRBV2|TRBJ2-1|.|.
CASSENSVQFF
TGTGCCAGCAGTGAAAACAGTGTTCAGTTCTTC
>TRBV28|TRBJ1-4|.|.
CASNSAHEKLFF
TGTGCCAGCAACAGCGCTCATGAAAAACTGTTTTTT
>TRBV7-2|TRBJ1-4|.|.
CASSTQPYEKLFF
TGTGCCAGCTCCACGCAGCCTTATGAAAAACTGTTTTTT
>TRBV7-2|TRBJ2-7|.|few
CASSLTGTSSYEQYF
TGTGCCAGCAGCTTGACCGGGACGAGCTCCTACGAGCAGTACTTC
>TRBV7-2|TRBJ2-7|.|few
CASSFKMSYEQYF
TGTGCCAGCAGCTTTAAGATGTCCTACGAGCAGTACTTC
>TRBV19|TRBJ2-4|.|few
CASSSGTRSNIQYF
TGTGCCAGTAGTTCCGGGACAAGATCAAACATTCAGTACTTC
>TRBV28|TRBJ2-7|TRBD2|few
CASSPPASGRPYEQYF
TGTGCCAGCAGCCCTCCAGCTAGCGGGAGGCCTTACGAGCAGTACTTC
>TRBV18|TRBJ2-5|.|.
CASAPTGAGETQYF
TGTGCCAGCGCACCGACGGGGGCGGGAGAGACCCAGTACTTC
>TRBV9|TRBJ2-1|TRBD1|.
CASSVGQGLVNEQFF
TGTGCCAGCAGCGTAGGACAGGGTCTGGTAAATGAGCAGTTCTTC
>TRBV7-2|TRBJ2-3|.|.
CASSSNTDTQYF
TGTGCCAGCAGCTCGAACACAGATACGCAGTATTTT
>TRBV19|TRBJ2-3|.|few
CASSIRDTQYF
TGTGCCAGTAGTATACGGGATACGCAGTATTTT
>TRBV5-1|TRBJ1-5|.|.
CASSLDSGANQPQHF
TGCGCCAGCAGCTTGGATTCGGGAGCCAATCAGCCCCAGCATTTT
>TRBV13|TRBJ2-4|TRBD1|many
CASSLVEEQGPKNIQYF
TGTGCCAGCAGCTTAGTAGAGGAACAGGGGCCGAAAAACATTCAGTACTTC
>TRBV29-1|TRBJ1-4|TRBD1|few
CSVAGGLNEKLFF
TGCAGCGTAGCAGGGGGATTAAATGAAAAACTGTTTTTT
>TRBV30|TRBJ1-6|.|.
CAWSRTGARSPLHF
TGTGCCTGGAGTCGGACGGGGGCAAGATCACCCCTCCACTTT
>TRBV18|TRBJ2-7|TRBD1|few
CASSPIGTGGAEQYF
TGTGCCAGCTCACCAATAGGGACAGGGGGCGCCGAGCAGTACTTC
>TRBV28|TRBJ2-3|TRBD2|.
CASSSPSGGKGTDTQYF
TGTGCCAGCAGTTCCCCGTCGGGAGGGAAGGGAACAGATACGCAGTATTTT
>TRBV4-3|TRBJ2-2|.|.
CASSQVSRTGELFF
TGCGCCAGCAGCCAAGTTTCGAGGACCGGGGAGCTGTTTTTT
>TRBV29-1|TRBJ2-7|TRBD2|.
CSAATSGGYEQYF
TGCAGCGCCGCGACTAGCGGGGGCTACGAGCAGTACTTC
>TRBV7-9|TRBJ2-1|TRBD1|.
CASAQPGQVFNEQFF
TGTGCCAGCGCTCAACCGGGACAGGTGTTTAATGAGCAGTTCTTC
>TRBV5-1|TRBJ2-5|.|.
CASSLGISPFETQYF
TGCGCCAGCAGCTTGGGGATTAGCCCTTTCGAGACCCAGTACTTC
>TRBV7-9|TRBJ1-2|.|once
CASTLSSSGYTF
TGTGCCAGCACGCTAAGTTCGAGTGGCTACACCTTC
>TRBV7-7|TRBJ2-3|TRBD2|few
CASSRGLGRTDTQYF
TGTGCCAGCAGCAGGGGACTAGGGAGGACAGATACGCAGTATTTT
>TRBV28|TRBJ1-2|TRBD1|.
CASSGWDRGTRGGYTF
TGTGCCAGCAGTGGATGGGACAGGGGTACGAGAGGGGGCTACACCTTC
>TRBV5-4|TRBJ2-7|TRBD1|.
CASSSGQGAFYEQYF
TGTGCCAGCAGCTCGGGACAGGGGGCCTTCTACGAGCAGTACTTC
>TRBV27|TRBJ1-2|.|few
CASSLQGWDGYTF
TGTGCCAGCAGTTTACAGGGGTGGGATGGCTACACCTTC
>TRBV5-1|TRBJ2-4|TRBD1|few
CASSLRGRLAKNIQYF
TGCGCCAGCAGTCTTAGGGGGCGGCTAGCCAAAAACATTCAGTACTTC
>TRBV6-5|TRBJ2-7|.|.
CASIGLTTYEQYF
TGTGCCAGCATCGGGCTGACTACCTACGAGCAGTACTTC
>TRBV20-1|TRBJ1-2|.|few
CSLGSWGGYTF
TGCAGTTTGGGTTCCTGGGGTGGCTACACCTTC
>TRBV9|TRBJ2-7|.|few
CASSVGSRASSYEQYF
TGTGCCAGCAGCGTCGGGTCAAGAGCTAGCTCCTACGAGCAGTACTTC
>TRBV7-7|TRBJ2-5|TRBD1|.
CASSSPRTGGGETQYF
TGTGCCAGCAGCTCCCCGCGAACAGGGGGTGGAGAGACCCAGTACTTC
>TRBV5-1|TRBJ1-1|TRBD1|.
CASGQGEDTEAFF
TGCGCCAGCGGACAGGGGGAGGACACTGAAGCTTTCTTT
>TRBV4-1|TRBJ2-7|TRBD1|few
CASSHFSGDRGYF
TGCGCCAGCAGCCATTTCTCCGGGGACAGGGGATACTTC
>TRBV27|TRBJ1-2|.|few
CASSRNGGASGYTF
TGTGCCAGCAGCAGGAACGGGGGCGCCTCGGGCTACACCTTC
>TRBV7-2|TRBJ1-3|.|.
CASSARGYTIYF
TGTGCCAGCAGCGCCCGGGGGTACACCATATATTTT
>TRBV11-2|TRBJ2-4|.|.
CASSPRVNIQYF
TGTGCCAGCAGCCCCCGAGTGAACATTCAGTACTTC
>TRBV7-9|TRBJ2-7|TRBD2|.
CASSRSGLDEQYF
TGTGCCAGCAGTCGTAGCGGGTTGGACGAGCAGTACTTC
>TRBV10-3|TRBJ2-1|TRBD2|.
CAITSGRGNEQFF
TGTGCCATCACTAGCGGGAGAGGGAATGAGCAGTTCTTC
>TRBV18|TRBJ1-1|TRBD1|many
CASTPTGPTDTEAFF
TGTGCCAGCACCCCGACAGGGCCAACGGACACTGAAGCTTTCTTT
>TRBV2|TRBJ1-5|.|few
CASSPIDRGQPQHF
TGTGCCAGCAGCCCCATTGACAGAGGGCAGCCCCAGCATTTT
>TRBV7-2|TRBJ2-1|.|few
CASSLGGALNEQFF
TGTGCCAGCAGCTTAGGCGGGGCTCTCAATGAGCAGTTCTTC
>TRBV10-3|TRBJ1-4|.|.
CAIRTAESVLFF
TGTGCCATCCGGACAGCCGAGTCGGTACTGTTTTTT